Listed below are T cell receptor beta chains from one sample, sequenced in a study of radiotherapy plus CTLA-4 blockade in lung cancer. Sequencing was performed with immunoSEQ multiplex PCR; in TCRdb, only in-frame clones are kept and a portion is missing. The table lists 80,000 to 95,000 clones, less than 90% of them singletons. Sequenced material: peripheral blood, taken from a patient treated with radiotherapy plus ipilimumab. These receptors were collected from a human donor with non-small cell lung cancer who had stable disease on radiotherapy plus ipilimumab. Each CDR3 is given with its conserved first and last residue. The D gene is left open where the match is weak. The size entry is marked missing in some rows and otherwise reads once, few, many or a size class.

>TRBJ1-2|TRBD1|TRBV7-9|17|few
TGTGCCAGCAGCCACCCGTCAGACAGGGCTAGTGTAGCTGGCTACACCTTC
CASSHPSDRASVAGYTF
>TRBJ2-7|-|TRBV5-1|14|-
TGCGCCAGCAGCTTAGGCCAGTTTAAAGGCGAGCAGTACTTC
CASSLGQFKGEQYF
>TRBJ1-6|-|TRBV5-1|14|-
TGCGCCAGCAGCCCCGGACGGGATAATTCACCCCTCCACTTT
CASSPGRDNSPLHF
>TRBJ1-3|-|TRBV9|17|-
TGTGCCAGCAGCGCGACCGACAGCCGGGTCTCTGGAAACACCATATATTTT
CASSATDSRVSGNTIYF
>TRBJ2-3|-|TRBV7-3|11|once
TGTGCCAGCAGCCCTGTGGATACGCAGTATTTT
CASSPVDTQYF
>TRBJ2-1|TRBD1|TRBV11-2|16|-
TGTGCCAGCAGCTTAGAGGGACAGGGGATTGGGAATGAGCAGTTCTTC
CASSLEGQGIGNEQFF
>TRBJ1-6|-|TRBV30|15|-
TGTGCCTGGAGTGTACGGGGGGGCCTCGGTTCACCCCTCCACTTT
CAWSVRGGLGSPLHF
>TRBJ2-3|-|TRBV6-6|11|-
TGTGCCAGCAGTTACTCATGGGTGGGGTATTTT
CASSYSWVGYF
>TRBJ1-6|TRBD1|TRBV6-1|17|-
TGTGCCAGCCGTGTGGCGGCAGGGGGCAATTTAGGTTCACCCCTCCACTTT
CASRVAAGGNLGSPLHF
>TRBJ1-6|-|TRBV6-1|14|-
TGTGCCAGCAGCTCACAGGGAGACAGTTCACCCCTCCACTTT
CASSSQGDSSPLHF
>TRBJ2-7|-|TRBV9|14|-
TGTGCCAGCAGCGGGTGGCGGAACTCCTACGAGCAGTACTTC
CASSGWRNSYEQYF
>TRBJ1-6|-|TRBV10-2|13|few
TGCGCCAGCAGCACAGCCATTAATTCACCCCTCCACTTT
CASSTAINSPLHF
>TRBJ1-4|TRBD1|TRBV2|15|-
TGTGCCAGCAGTGAGGAGACAGGGTGGGCTGAAAAACTGTTTTTT
CASSEETGWAEKLFF
>TRBJ1-1|TRBD1|TRBV27|15|once
TGTGCCAGCAGTTTAAGGACAGGGGGTACCACTGAAGCTTTCTTT
CASSLRTGGTTEAFF
>TRBJ2-7|TRBD1|TRBV14|15|few
TGTGCCAGCAGCCGAGACAGGGCCCCCCTTTACGAGCAGTACTTC
CASSRDRAPLYEQYF
>TRBJ1-2|-|TRBV7-2|11|-
TGTGCCAGCAGTCAGACAGTTGGCTACACCTTC
CASSQTVGYTF
>TRBJ2-1|TRBD2|TRBV7-7|14|-
TGTGCTAGCAGCTTGGGGTCTAGCGGCACTGAGCAGTTCTTC
CASSLGSSGTEQFF
>TRBJ2-3|TRBD2|TRBV7-9|15|-
TGTGCCAGCAGCGGGACTAGCGGGAGGACAGATACGCAGTATTTT
CASSGTSGRTDTQYF
>TRBJ1-6|TRBD1|TRBV5-6|14|-
TGTGCCAGCAAACAGGGGGACTATAATTCACCCCTCCACTTT
CASKQGDYNSPLHF
>TRBJ1-1|TRBD1|TRBV5-1|14|few
TGCGCCAGCAGCTCGGACAGGACGAACACTGAAGCTTTCTTT
CASSSDRTNTEAFF
>TRBJ1-2|TRBD1|TRBV7-2|13|-
TGTGCCAGCAGCTTACAAACAGGGGACGGCTACACCTTC
CASSLQTGDGYTF
>TRBJ2-4|-|TRBV5-1|16|-
TGCGCCAGCAGCTCAGGACCCGGTGGGGCCAAAAACATTCAGTACTTC
CASSSGPGGAKNIQYF
>TRBJ2-1|-|TRBV5-6|12|-
TGTGCCAGCACTCTCGTAGGAGATGAGCAGTTCTTC
CASTLVGDEQFF
>TRBJ1-5|-|TRBV18|12|-
TGTGCCAGCTCACCTCCAAATCAGCCCCAGCATTTT
CASSPPNQPQHF
>TRBJ2-7|-|TRBV2|15|-
TGTGCCAGCAGTGCTTGGACTCTCCAGGACTACGAGCAGTACTTC
CASSAWTLQDYEQYF
>TRBJ2-3|-|TRBV9|13|-
TGTGCCAGCAGCCCGGGGACTCCAGATACGCAGTATTTT
CASSPGTPDTQYF
>TRBJ2-7|-|TRBV5-1|15|once
TGCGCCAGCAGCTTGGCCCTGGGCAGCTCCTACGAGCAGTACTTC
CASSLALGSSYEQYF
>TRBJ1-5|-|TRBV7-8|14|-
TGTGCCAGCAGCTTAGGTACGGTCAATCAGCCCCAGCATTTT
CASSLGTVNQPQHF
>TRBJ2-1|-|TRBV2|15|-
TGTGCCAGCAGTGAAGCGCTTCAGAGGGGCAATGAGCAGTTCTTC
CASSEALQRGNEQFF
>TRBJ1-4|-|TRBV6-6|14|-
TGTGCCAGCAGTCCCGGGGGGGTGAATGAAAAACTGTTTTTT
CASSPGGVNEKLFF
>TRBJ2-2|TRBD1|TRBV10-2|14|few
TGCGCCACGACTCGACAGGGGCGCGCCGGGGAGCTGTTTTTT
CATTRQGRAGELFF
>TRBJ2-5|TRBD1|TRBV9|16|-
TGTGCCAGCAGCGCCCTCGACAGGGGCGGCCAAGAGACCCAGTACTTC
CASSALDRGGQETQYF
>TRBJ2-2|TRBD2|TRBV5-1|18|-
TGCGCCAGCAGCTCCCCCTGGTTAGCGGGGACGAACACCGGGGAGCTGTTTTTT
CASSSPWLAGTNTGELFF
>TRBJ1-2|-|TRBV7-9|15|few
TGTGCCAGCAGCTTAGCAAGGGAGTCTAACTATGGCTACACCTTC
CASSLARESNYGYTF
>TRBJ1-2|TRBD1|TRBV7-8|14|-
TGTGCCAGCAGCTTGAGGACAGGGAGGGATGGCTACACCTTC
CASSLRTGRDGYTF
>TRBJ2-7|-|TRBV5-1|13|-
TGCGCCAGCAGCCCCCTTGGGCAATACGAGCAGTACTTC
CASSPLGQYEQYF
>TRBJ2-1|TRBD2|TRBV5-1|15|few
TGCGCCAGCAGCTTGGGGCTAGCGGGAGCCAATGAGCAGTTCTTC
CASSLGLAGANEQFF
>TRBJ1-5|-|TRBV28|11|few
TGTGCCAGCAGTTTAGGCATGGCCCAGCATTTT
CASSLGMAQHF
>TRBJ2-5|TRBD1|TRBV6-5|15|-
TGTGCCAGCAGTTACTCTACAGGGGACCAAGAGACCCAGTACTTC
CASSYSTGDQETQYF
>TRBJ2-7|-|TRBV18|14|-
TGTGCCAGCTCACCATCCCAGATCTCCTACGAGCAGTACTTC
CASSPSQISYEQYF
>TRBJ2-7|-|TRBV7-2|12|-
TGTGCCAGCAGCAACCGGGACTACGAGCAGTACTTC
CASSNRDYEQYF
>TRBJ2-5|-|TRBV9|14|-
TGTGCCAGCAGCGCCGAAAGGGCCTGGGGGACCCAGTACTTC
CASSAERAWGTQYF
>TRBJ1-2|-|TRBV5-6|16|-
TGTGCCAGCAGCTACCCCGGCACAGGGCAGAACTATGGCTACACCTTC
CASSYPGTGQNYGYTF
>TRBJ2-4|TRBD2|TRBV29-1|16|-
TGCAGCGTTGAAGATTGGAATAGCGGGAGCGGAAACATTCAGTACTTC
CSVEDWNSGSGNIQYF
>TRBJ2-3|TRBD1|TRBV29-1|13|-
TGCAGCGTTGGGGACAGGGGGGCAGATACGCAGTATTTT
CSVGDRGADTQYF
>TRBJ2-3|-|TRBV4-2|13|-
TGTGCCAGCAGCGATGACAGCACAGATACGCAGTATTTT
CASSDDSTDTQYF
>TRBJ2-1|-|TRBV9|12|once
TGTGCCAGCAGGGCTAGCGCTGGTGAGCAGTTCTTC
CASRASAGEQFF
>TRBJ2-3|TRBD2|TRBV10-1|15|-
TGCGCCAGCAGCCTCCCGGGAGCGGGGACAGATACGCAGTATTTT
CASSLPGAGTDTQYF